Reported below is one T cell receptor (beta chain). 13 Jbeta primers and 60 Vbeta primers were used for the PCR. TCRdb's table, derived via immunoSEQ multiplex PCR, lists solely in-frame clones and lacks some. The sample has 150,000 or so clones, 65% to 85% seen once. Those who donated were healthy bone marrow donors. Donors likely had unrecorded immune exposures despite being nominally healthy when sampled. The CDR3 is made up of 16 amino acids. Unmatched junction bases numbered 8, after V lost 5 bases and J lost 7 bases. Germline V gene data show CDR1 as SEHNR and CDR2 as FQNEAQ (reference sequence). The entry originates in a study of cytomegalovirus exposure and HLA in healthy donors.

The TCR comes from a male donor in good health and CMV-seronegative. V is TRBV7-9 and J is TRBJ2-1, with 13 positions matching TRBD2. Sequencing was carried out using PBMCs. The CDR3 region has the DNA TGTGCCAGCAGCCAGACGACTAGCGGGAGGAGGAATGAGCAGTTCTTC. This translates into CASSQTTSGRRNEQFF.